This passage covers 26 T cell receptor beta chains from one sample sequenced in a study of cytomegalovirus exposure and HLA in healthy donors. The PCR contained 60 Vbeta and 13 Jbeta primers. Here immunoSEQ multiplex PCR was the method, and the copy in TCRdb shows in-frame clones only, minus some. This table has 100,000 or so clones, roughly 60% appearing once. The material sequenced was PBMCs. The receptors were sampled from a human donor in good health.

The CDR3 sequence: CASSIRLAYEQYF. The CDR3 DNA reads as TGTGCCAGCAGTATTCGACTAGCCTACGAGCAGTACTTC. The chain uses TRBV27 and TRBJ2-7, with D perhaps TRBD2 (6 bases). This CDR3 spans 13 amino acids. Trimming left V 5 bases short and J 2 bases short, with 10 bases between. Looked up from germline, CDR1 is MNHEY and CDR2 is SMNVEV (reference sequence).

CDR3 protein: CASRRLDSDTQYF. In DNA, the CDR3 is TGTGCCAGCAGACGACTAGATTCAGATACGCAGTATTTT. The V gene is TRBV16, the J gene TRBJ2-3; perhaps TRBD2 as D (6 bases). The ends were cut back, 6 bases at V and 4 bases at J, with 11 bases in the middle. The CDR3 totals 13 residues. CDR1 is KGHSY, CDR2 FQNENV, per germline.

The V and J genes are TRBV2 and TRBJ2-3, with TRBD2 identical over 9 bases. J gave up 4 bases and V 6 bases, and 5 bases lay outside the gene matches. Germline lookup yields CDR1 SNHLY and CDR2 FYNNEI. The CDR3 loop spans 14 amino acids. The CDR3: CASSLSGSPDTQYF. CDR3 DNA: TGTGCCAGCAGCCTTAGCGGGAGTCCAGATACGCAGTATTTT.

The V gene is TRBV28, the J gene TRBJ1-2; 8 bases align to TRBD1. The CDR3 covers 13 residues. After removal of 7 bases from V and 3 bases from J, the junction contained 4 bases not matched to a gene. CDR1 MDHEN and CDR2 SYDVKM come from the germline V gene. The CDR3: CASTLDRDYGYTF. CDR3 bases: TGTGCCAGCACGTTGGACAGGGACTATGGCTACACCTTC.

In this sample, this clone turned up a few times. The chain's CDR3 is CASSQTSYEQYF. The CDR3 nucleotides read TGTGCCAGCAGCCAGACTAGCTACGAGCAGTACTTC. This chain links TRBV6-1 with TRBJ2-7, with D perhaps TRBD2 (6 bases). V lost 6 bases and J lost 3, with 9 bases in between. CDR3 size: 12 residues. Germline V CDR1 and CDR2: MNHNS, SASEGT.

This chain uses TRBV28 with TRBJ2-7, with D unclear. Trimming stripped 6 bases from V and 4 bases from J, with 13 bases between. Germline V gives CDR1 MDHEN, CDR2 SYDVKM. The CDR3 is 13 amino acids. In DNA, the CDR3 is TGTGCCAGCAGCCCCCCTACGCCGTACGAGCAGTACTTC. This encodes CASSPPTPYEQYF. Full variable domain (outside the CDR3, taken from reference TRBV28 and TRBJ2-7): DVKVTQSSRYLVKRTGEKVFLECVQDMDHENMFWYRQDPGLGLRLIYFSYDVKMKEKGDIPEGYSVSREKKERFSLILESASTNQTSMYLCASSPPTPYEQYFGPGTRLTVT.

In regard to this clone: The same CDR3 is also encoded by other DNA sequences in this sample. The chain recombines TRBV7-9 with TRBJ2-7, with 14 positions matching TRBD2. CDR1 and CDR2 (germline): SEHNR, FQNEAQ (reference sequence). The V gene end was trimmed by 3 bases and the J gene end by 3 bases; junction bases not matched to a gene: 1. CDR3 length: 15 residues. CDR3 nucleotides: TGTGCCAGCAGCTTTGGACTAGCGGGGGGCTACGAGCAGTACTTC. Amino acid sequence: CASSFGLAGGYEQYF.

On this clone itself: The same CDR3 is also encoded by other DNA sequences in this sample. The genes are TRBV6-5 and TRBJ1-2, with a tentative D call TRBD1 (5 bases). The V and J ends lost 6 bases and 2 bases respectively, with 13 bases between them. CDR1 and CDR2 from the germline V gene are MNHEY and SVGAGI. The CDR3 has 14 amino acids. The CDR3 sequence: CASSYQGANYGYTF. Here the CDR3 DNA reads TGTGCCAGCAGCTACCAGGGCGCGAACTATGGCTACACCTTC.

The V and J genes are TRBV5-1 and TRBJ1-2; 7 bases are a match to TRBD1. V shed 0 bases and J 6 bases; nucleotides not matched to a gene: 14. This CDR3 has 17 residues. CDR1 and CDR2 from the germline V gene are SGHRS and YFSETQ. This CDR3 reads CASSLATGWRNSNGYTF. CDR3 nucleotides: TGCGCCAGCAGCTTGGCGACAGGGTGGAGAAACTCTAATGGCTACACCTTC.

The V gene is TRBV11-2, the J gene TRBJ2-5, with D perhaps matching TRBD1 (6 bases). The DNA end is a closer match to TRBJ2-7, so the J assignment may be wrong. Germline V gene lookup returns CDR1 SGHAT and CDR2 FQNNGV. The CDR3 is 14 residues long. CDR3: CASSFPTGAYEQYF. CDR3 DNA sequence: TGTGCCAGCAGCTTCCCGACAGGAGCCTACGAGCAGTACTTC.

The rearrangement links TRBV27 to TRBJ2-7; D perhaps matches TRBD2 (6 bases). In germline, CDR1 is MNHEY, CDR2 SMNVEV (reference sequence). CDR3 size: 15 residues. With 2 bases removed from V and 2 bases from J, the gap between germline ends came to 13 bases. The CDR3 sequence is CASSLTGGVAYEQYF. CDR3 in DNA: TGTGCCAGCAGTTTAACGGGCGGGGTAGCCTACGAGCAGTACTTC.

CDR3 sequence (DNA): TGTGCCAGCAGCTTAGGTAAAGGAGTACGGAGCGAGACCCAGTACTTC. Translation gives CASSLGKGVRSETQYF. This rearrangement joins TRBV7-9 to TRBJ2-5; D remains unclear. V lost 1 base, J lost 5 bases, and 17 bases lay in between. The CDR3 is 16 amino acids. The V gene's germline CDR1 is SEHNR and CDR2 FQNEAQ (reference sequence).

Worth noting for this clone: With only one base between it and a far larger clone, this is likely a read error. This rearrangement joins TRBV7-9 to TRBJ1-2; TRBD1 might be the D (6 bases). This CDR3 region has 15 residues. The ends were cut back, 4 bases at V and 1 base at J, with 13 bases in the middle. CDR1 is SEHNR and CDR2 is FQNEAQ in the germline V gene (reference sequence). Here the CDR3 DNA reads TGTGCCAGCAGCTGTCCTAGGACAGATAACTATGGCTACACCTTC. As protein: CASSCPRTDNYGYTF.

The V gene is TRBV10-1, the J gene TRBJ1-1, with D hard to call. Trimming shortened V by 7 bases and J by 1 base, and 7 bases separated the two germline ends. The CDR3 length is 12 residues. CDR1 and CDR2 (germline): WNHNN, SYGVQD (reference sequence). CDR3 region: CASKDSNTEAFF. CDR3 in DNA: TGCGCCAGCAAGGACTCGAACACTGAAGCTTTCTTT.

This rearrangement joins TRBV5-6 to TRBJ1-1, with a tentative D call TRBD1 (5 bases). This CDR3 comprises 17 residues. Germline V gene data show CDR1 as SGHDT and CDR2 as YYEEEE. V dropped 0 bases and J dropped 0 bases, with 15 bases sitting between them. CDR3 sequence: CASSLGQGIFVNTEAFF. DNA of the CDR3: TGTGCCAGCAGCTTGGGGCAGGGAATTTTCGTGAACACTGAAGCTTTCTTT.

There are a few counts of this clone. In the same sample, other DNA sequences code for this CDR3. As DNA, the CDR3 is TGTGCCAGCAGTGAAGCGCTTTCGGGTCGCGAGCAGTACTTC. Protein sequence: CASSEALSGREQYF. The rearrangement uses TRBV2 and TRBJ2-7, with D hard to call. Germline V gene data show CDR1 as SNHLY and CDR2 as FYNNEI. Trimming shortened V by 0 bases and J by 6 bases, and 12 bases separated the two germline ends. The CDR3 is 14 residues long.

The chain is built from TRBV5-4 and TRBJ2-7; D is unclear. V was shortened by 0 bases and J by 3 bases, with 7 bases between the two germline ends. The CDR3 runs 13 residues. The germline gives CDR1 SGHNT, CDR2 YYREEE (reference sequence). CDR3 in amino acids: CASSLGSNYEQYF. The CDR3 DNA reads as TGTGCCAGCAGCTTGGGGTCTAACTACGAGCAGTACTTC.

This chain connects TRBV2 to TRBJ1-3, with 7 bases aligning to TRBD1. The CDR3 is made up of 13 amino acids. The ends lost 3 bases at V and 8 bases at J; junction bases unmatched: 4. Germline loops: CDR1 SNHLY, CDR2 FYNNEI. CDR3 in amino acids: CASSEDRRHTIYF. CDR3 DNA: TGTGCCAGCAGTGAGGACAGGAGGCACACCATATATTTT.

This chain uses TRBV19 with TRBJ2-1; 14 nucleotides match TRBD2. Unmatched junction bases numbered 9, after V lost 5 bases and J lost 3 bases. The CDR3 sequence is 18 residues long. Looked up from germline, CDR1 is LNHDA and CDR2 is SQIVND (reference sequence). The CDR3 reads CASSSRGTSGSVYNEQFF. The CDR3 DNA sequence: TGTGCCAGTAGTTCAAGGGGGACTAGCGGGAGTGTCTACAATGAGCAGTTCTTC.

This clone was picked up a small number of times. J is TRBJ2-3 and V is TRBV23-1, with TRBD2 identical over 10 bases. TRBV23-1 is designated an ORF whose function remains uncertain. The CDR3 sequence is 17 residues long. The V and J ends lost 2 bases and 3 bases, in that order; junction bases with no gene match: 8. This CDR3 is CASSQSPTSGITDTQYF. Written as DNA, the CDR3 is TGCGCCAGCAGTCAAAGCCCTACTAGCGGGATAACAGATACGCAGTATTTT.

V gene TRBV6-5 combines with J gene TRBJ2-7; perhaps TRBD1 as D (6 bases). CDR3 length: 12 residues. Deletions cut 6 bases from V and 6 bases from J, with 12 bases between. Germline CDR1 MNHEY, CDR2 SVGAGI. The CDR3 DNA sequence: TGTGCCAGCAGACACAGGGAATCCGAGCAGTACTTC. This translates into CASRHRESEQYF.

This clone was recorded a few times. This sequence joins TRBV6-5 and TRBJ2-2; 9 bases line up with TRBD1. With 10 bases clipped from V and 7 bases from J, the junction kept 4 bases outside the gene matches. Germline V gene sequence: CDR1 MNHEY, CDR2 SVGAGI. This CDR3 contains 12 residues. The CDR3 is CATTTGGGELFF. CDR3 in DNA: TGTGCCACTACGACAGGGGGCGGGGAGCTGTTTTTT.

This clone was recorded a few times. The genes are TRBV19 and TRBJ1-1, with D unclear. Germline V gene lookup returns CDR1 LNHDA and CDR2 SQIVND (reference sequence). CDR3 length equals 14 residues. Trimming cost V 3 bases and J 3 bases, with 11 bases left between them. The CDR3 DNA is TGTGCCAGTAGTATGACGTACGGGGACACTGAAGCTTTCTTT. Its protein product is CASSMTYGDTEAFF.

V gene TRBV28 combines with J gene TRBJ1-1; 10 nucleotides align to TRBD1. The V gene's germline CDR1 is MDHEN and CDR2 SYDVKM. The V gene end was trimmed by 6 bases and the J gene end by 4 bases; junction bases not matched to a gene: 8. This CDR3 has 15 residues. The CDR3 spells CASSGDRGSRTEAFF. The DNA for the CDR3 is TGTGCCAGCAGCGGGGACAGGGGCTCACGCACTGAAGCTTTCTTT.

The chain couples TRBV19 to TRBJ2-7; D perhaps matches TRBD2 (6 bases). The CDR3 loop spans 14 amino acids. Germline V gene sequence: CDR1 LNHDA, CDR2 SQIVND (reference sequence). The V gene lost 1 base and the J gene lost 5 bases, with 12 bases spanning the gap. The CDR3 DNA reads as TGTGCCAGTAGTATAGCGGGAGCTGGCCACGAGCAGTACTTC. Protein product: CASSIAGAGHEQYF.

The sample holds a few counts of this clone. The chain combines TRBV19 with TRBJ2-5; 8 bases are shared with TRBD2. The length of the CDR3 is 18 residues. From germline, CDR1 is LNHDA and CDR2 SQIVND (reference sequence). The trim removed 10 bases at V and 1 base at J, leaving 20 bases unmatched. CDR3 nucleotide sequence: TGTGCCACTACCCCTGCGGGGGGTAGGCTTCTTTCCCAAGAGACCCAGTACTTC. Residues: CATTPAGGRLLSQETQYF.